This TCR beta chain was captured by sequencing in a study of blood T cell repertoires in COVID-19. Looking at the study overall: Acute and convalescent COVID-19 specimens originated in the United States, Italy and Spain.

V was trimmed by 6 bases and J by 10 bases, leaving 10 bases between them. Germline values: CDR1 MNHEY, CDR2 SVGAGI. This CDR3 has 12 amino acids. This table comes from immunoSEQ multiplex PCR, and its TCRdb copy is limited to in-frame clones, with some not included. The sample includes some 250,000 clones, around 88% of them seen just once. The genes are TRBV6-5 and TRBJ1-6; weak D call: TRBD1 (5 bases). This clonotype was sampled from a man aged 30 to 45 with active or convalescent COVID-19. The sequencing sample was made of peripheral blood. As DNA, the CDR3 is TGTGCCAGCAGCGATGGGGGGTCACCCCTCCACTTT. Residues: CASSDGGSPLHF.